This TCR beta chain was identified in a study of cytomegalovirus exposure and HLA in healthy donors. Study results and limitations: Within an earlier analysis, most TCR beta V segments proved productive either about 87% or about 30% of the time. In a later analysis, a missense DCLRE1C variant was linked to TCR beta V- and J-gene trimming.

This CDR3 is 14 amino acids long. Per germline, CDR1 SEHNR and CDR2 FQNEAQ (reference sequence). A note on this clone: No antigen is known for it. Germline is not matched at one junction end, which may reflect a read error.

The PCR had 60 Vbeta and 13 Jbeta primers. The table came from immunoSEQ multiplex PCR; TCRdb's copy has only in-frame clones and leaves some out. The sample holds 150,000 to 200,000 clones, approximately 83% seen once. V is TRBV7-9 and J is TRBJ2-4; 8 bases map to TRBD1. The sample was PBMCs. The sequence derives from a woman aged 18-30 years in good health and CMV-seronegative. This CDR3 reads CASSLVDRGNSQYF. DNA of the CDR3: TGTGCCAGCAGCTTAGTTGACAGGGGAAACAGTCAGTACTTC. The whole variable domain, filled in from reference TRBV7-9 and TRBJ2-4, reads DTGVSQNPRHKITKRGQNVTFRCDPISEHNRLYWYRQTLGQGPEFLTYFQNEAQLEKSRLLSDRFSAERPKGSFSTLEIQRTEQGDSAMYLCASSLVDRGNSQYFGAGTRLSVL.